A selection of T cell receptor beta chains follows, all from one sample in a study of early T cells in non-severe SARS-CoV-2 infection. One entry per CDR3 protein, called by TCRdb with MiXCR from the 5' RACE reads. The data hold tens of thousands of distinct CDR3 sequences, with around 14% observed a single time. Sequencing was carried out using whole blood. These receptors all come from an adult who was a healthcare worker with PCR-confirmed SARS-CoV-2 infection or an uninfected control (not recorded which). CDR3s include the opening cysteine and the closing phenylalanine or tryptophan. Fields, in order: D gene, J gene, clone size, V gene, CDR3 protein, CDR3 DNA. The D gene is left open where the match is weak. Clone size, where shown, is once, few, many, or a class for clones that have expanded.

D: -
J: TRBJ1-1
size: few
V: TRBV12-3/TRBV12-4
CDR3: CASSFRVTEAFF
DNA: TGTGCCAGCAGCTTCAGGGTAACTGAAGCTTTCTTT

D: -
J: TRBJ2-1
size: -
V: TRBV27
CDR3: CASSFGVAGPWNEQFF
DNA: TGTGCCAGCAGTTTTGGGGTGGCAGGCCCGTGGAATGAGCAGTTCTTC

D: -
J: TRBJ2-2
size: few
V: TRBV7-2
CDR3: CASSLPFTGELFF
DNA: TGTGCCAGCAGCTTACCCTTCACCGGGGAGCTGTTTTTT

D: -
J: TRBJ2-3
size: -
V: TRBV29-1
CDR3: CSVTGETDTQYF
DNA: TGCAGCGTTACGGGAGAGACAGATACGCAGTATTTT

D: -
J: TRBJ2-3
size: few
V: TRBV12-3/TRBV12-4
CDR3: CASGDLELGTDTQYF
DNA: TGTGCCAGCGGGGACCTAGAGTTGGGCACAGATACGCAGTATTTT

D: TRBD2
J: TRBJ2-1
size: many
V: TRBV9
CDR3: CASSPTGTSGDNEQFF
DNA: TGTGCCAGCAGCCCTACCGGGACTAGCGGGGACAATGAGCAGTTCTTC

D: -
J: TRBJ2-5
size: few
V: TRBV5-4
CDR3: CASSLGAANQETQYF
DNA: TGTGCCAGCAGCTTAGGAGCGGCCAACCAAGAGACCCAGTACTTC

D: -
J: TRBJ2-5
size: -
V: TRBV11-2
CDR3: CASSSPSRTTQYF
DNA: TGTGCCAGCAGCTCCCCTAGTCGGACGACCCAGTACTTC

D: TRBD1
J: TRBJ2-7
size: -
V: TRBV20-1
CDR3: CSARDYRGAYEQYF
DNA: TGCAGTGCTAGAGATTACAGGGGAGCCTACGAGCAGTACTTC

D: -
J: TRBJ2-2
size: few
V: TRBV11-2
CDR3: CASSLVLNTGELFF
DNA: TGTGCCAGCAGCTTGGTCTTGAACACCGGGGAGCTGTTTTTT

D: TRBD2
J: TRBJ2-1
size: many
V: TRBV6-2/TRBV6-3
CDR3: CASRPGGSYNEQFF
DNA: TGTGCCAGCAGGCCGGGGGGGTCCTACAATGAGCAGTTCTTC

D: -
J: TRBJ1-1
size: -
V: TRBV20-1
CDR3: CSSRLGGITEAFF
DNA: TGCAGTTCCCGTTTGGGGGGTATCACTGAAGCTTTCTTT

D: -
J: TRBJ2-2
size: -
V: TRBV9
CDR3: CASSVVGDGGELFF
DNA: TGTGCCAGCAGCGTAGTGGGGGACGGCGGGGAGCTGTTTTTT

D: -
J: TRBJ2-7
size: few
V: TRBV20-1
CDR3: CSASPNTGIEYEQYF
DNA: TGCAGTGCTAGCCCAAATACAGGGATCGAATACGAGCAGTACTTC

D: TRBD1
J: TRBJ1-6
size: -
V: TRBV7-9
CDR3: CASSPQGISYNSPLHF
DNA: TGTGCCAGCAGCCCACAGGGGATATCCTATAATTCACCCCTCCACTTT

D: TRBD1
J: TRBJ1-1
size: -
V: TRBV28
CDR3: CASQGANTEAFF
DNA: TGTGCCAGCCAGGGGGCGAACACTGAAGCTTTCTTT

D: TRBD1
J: TRBJ2-3
size: -
V: TRBV2
CDR3: CASSDAPRGQRSTDTQYF
DNA: TGTGCCAGCAGTGATGCCCCCAGGGGGCAGAGGTCGACAGATACGCAGTATTTT

D: TRBD2
J: TRBJ2-1
size: -
V: TRBV19
CDR3: CASSMRRLAQCENYNEQFF
DNA: TGTGCCAGTAGTATGCGTCGACTAGCCCAGTGTGAAAACTACAATGAGCAGTTCTTC

D: TRBD1
J: TRBJ2-7
size: -
V: TRBV20-1
CDR3: CSAVTGTVLGEQYF
DNA: TGCAGTGCTGTAACCGGGACAGTCCTCGGGGAGCAGTACTTC

D: -
J: TRBJ2-3
size: -
V: TRBV5-4
CDR3: CASSLVASRDTQYF
DNA: TGTGCCAGCAGCTTGGTTGCTAGCAGAGATACGCAGTATTTT

D: -
J: TRBJ2-7
size: few
V: TRBV7-9
CDR3: CASSSSSNYEQYF
DNA: TGTGCCAGCAGTTCTAGTAGCAACTACGAGCAGTACTTC

D: -
J: TRBJ1-5
size: many
V: TRBV20-1
CDR3: CSARDRGRPNQPQHF
DNA: TGCAGTGCTAGAGATCGGGGCAGACCTAATCAGCCCCAGCATTTT

D: -
J: TRBJ1-4
size: few
V: TRBV12-3/TRBV12-4
CDR3: CASSFGEAEKLFF
DNA: TGTGCCAGCAGTTTTGGGGAGGCTGAAAAACTGTTTTTT

D: -
J: TRBJ2-1
size: -
V: TRBV7-2
CDR3: CASSDNNEQFF
DNA: TGTGCCAGCAGCGATAACAATGAGCAGTTCTTC

D: TRBD2
J: TRBJ2-1
size: few
V: TRBV3-1
CDR3: CASSQRGGDEQFF
DNA: TGTGCCAGCAGCCAACGGGGGGGCGATGAGCAGTTCTTC

D: -
J: TRBJ1-1
size: -
V: TRBV20-1
CDR3: CSALREWNTEAFF
DNA: TGCAGTGCTTTACGGGAGTGGAACACTGAAGCTTTCTTT

D: -
J: TRBJ2-4
size: few
V: TRBV20-1
CDR3: CSATGRAQNIQYF
DNA: TGCAGTGCAACGGGACGGGCACAAAACATTCAGTACTTC

D: -
J: TRBJ1-1
size: -
V: TRBV29-1
CDR3: CSVREFEITEAFF
DNA: TGCAGCGTTAGGGAATTTGAGATCACTGAAGCTTTCTTT

D: -
J: TRBJ2-7
size: many
V: TRBV10-2
CDR3: CASSEERLGSSYEQYF
DNA: TGCGCCAGCAGTGAGGAAAGGCTGGGGAGCTCCTACGAGCAGTACTTC

D: TRBD2
J: TRBJ2-3
size: -
V: TRBV20-1
CDR3: CSASKLAETSSITDTQYF
DNA: TGCAGTGCTAGTAAACTAGCGGAGACCTCCTCTATCACAGATACGCAGTATTTT

D: -
J: TRBJ1-1
size: few
V: TRBV12-2
CDR3: CASRPPVFGMNTEAFF
DNA: TGTGCAAGTCGCCCGCCCGTTTTCGGGATGAACACTGAAGCTTTCTTT

D: -
J: TRBJ2-5
size: medium-sized
V: TRBV29-1
CDR3: CSVGETQYF
DNA: TGCAGCGTTGGAGAGACCCAGTACTTC

D: -
J: TRBJ2-3
size: few
V: TRBV7-2
CDR3: CASSISISGTQYF
DNA: TGTGCCAGCAGCATATCCATCTCGGGTACGCAGTATTTT

D: -
J: TRBJ2-1
size: few
V: TRBV24-1
CDR3: CATSAPESSYNEQFF
DNA: TGTGCCACCAGTGCCCCGGAAAGCTCCTACAATGAGCAGTTCTTC

D: -
J: TRBJ1-1
size: few
V: TRBV12-3/TRBV12-4
CDR3: CASSLRGADTEAFF
DNA: TGTGCCAGCAGTTTACGAGGGGCGGACACTGAAGCTTTCTTT

D: -
J: TRBJ2-5
size: -
V: TRBV12-3/TRBV12-4
CDR3: CASSVGEETQYF
DNA: TGTGCCAGCAGCGTAGGGGAGGAGACCCAGTACTTC

D: TRBD2
J: TRBJ2-2
size: few
V: TRBV20-1
CDR3: CSATGRAFTGELFF
DNA: TGCAGTGCTACCGGGAGGGCCTTTACCGGGGAGCTGTTTTTT

D: TRBD1
J: TRBJ1-1
size: many
V: TRBV10-3
CDR3: CAISPDRGNTEAFF
DNA: TGTGCCATCAGCCCGGACAGGGGTAATACTGAAGCTTTCTTT

D: -
J: TRBJ2-3
size: few
V: TRBV9
CDR3: CASSARTDTQYF
DNA: TGTGCCAGCAGCGCCCGAACAGATACGCAGTATTTT

D: -
J: TRBJ2-2
size: many
V: TRBV5-1
CDR3: CASKGLMADTGELFF
DNA: TGCGCCAGCAAGGGACTGATGGCGGACACCGGGGAGCTGTTTTTT

D: -
J: TRBJ2-1
size: few
V: TRBV6-6
CDR3: CASSTGLTNEQFF
DNA: TGTGCCAGCAGTACAGGGTTAACGAATGAGCAGTTCTTC

D: -
J: TRBJ1-5
size: few
V: TRBV28
CDR3: CASSLEAEPQHF
DNA: TGTGCCAGCAGTTTGGAGGCTGAGCCCCAGCATTTT

D: -
J: TRBJ2-3
size: -
V: TRBV5-1
CDR3: CASSFPRWGTDTQYF
DNA: TGCGCCAGCAGCTTCCCCCGCTGGGGAACAGATACGCAGTATTTT

D: -
J: TRBJ2-7
size: -
V: TRBV4-1
CDR3: CASGPRPSYEQYF
DNA: TGCGCCAGCGGGCCCAGGCCTTCCTACGAGCAGTACTTC

D: TRBD2
J: TRBJ2-3
size: -
V: TRBV10-3
CDR3: CAISSSGTSTDTQYF
DNA: TGTGCCATCAGTTCTAGCGGCACTAGCACAGATACGCAGTATTTT

D: -
J: TRBJ2-1
size: few
V: TRBV29-1
CDR3: CSVGLASNEQFF
DNA: TGCAGCGTTGGGTTAGCCTCGAATGAGCAGTTCTTC

D: -
J: TRBJ2-2
size: few
V: TRBV11-2
CDR3: CASRGHLNTGELFF
DNA: TGTGCCAGCAGGGGACACTTGAACACCGGGGAGCTGTTTTTT

D: TRBD2
J: TRBJ2-7
size: few
V: TRBV10-3
CDR3: CAISPGTSIYEQYF
DNA: TGTGCCATCAGTCCCGGGACTAGTATCTACGAGCAGTACTTC

D: TRBD2
J: TRBJ2-7
size: few
V: TRBV20-1
CDR3: CSATLVGEGEQYF
DNA: TGCAGTGCCACCCTGGTTGGGGAGGGCGAGCAGTACTTC

D: -
J: TRBJ2-3
size: few
V: TRBV5-1
CDR3: CASSLGGRSTDTQYF
DNA: TGCGCCAGCAGCTTGGGAGGGAGGAGCACAGATACGCAGTATTTT

D: -
J: TRBJ2-1
size: many
V: TRBV2
CDR3: CASSELAGSSYNEQFF
DNA: TGTGCCAGCAGTGAATTGGCGGGGAGCTCCTACAATGAGCAGTTCTTC